Included here is one T cell receptor (beta chain) sequence, with context. Its antigen remains unknown. This sample stems from a study of cytomegalovirus exposure and HLA in healthy donors. Notes on the study in general: A later look showed TCR association rates differing by HLA locus, highest for DRB1 and lowest for HLA-C. Diagnosis of cytomegalovirus status made by the classifier reportedly showed high specificity and sensitivity. As a later analysis showed, several of the most significant clusters appeared to be linked to common viral pathogens.

PCR was performed using 60 Vbeta and 13 Jbeta primers. Libraries were prepared by immunoSEQ multiplex PCR; TCRdb keeps only in-frame clonotypes and omits some of them. The table shows more than 65,000 clones, with roughly 86% occurring only once. Samples came from healthy bone marrow donors. This CDR3 has 16 residues. Trimming at V came to 0 bases and at J to 2 bases, leaving 4 bases not matched to a gene. CDR1 and CDR2 (germline): SGHTA, FQGTGA. This TCR derives from a man aged 18 to 30 in good health and CMV-seronegative. This rearrangement joins TRBV7-3 to TRBJ2-1; TRBD2 matches 7 bases. The sequenced sample was PBMCs. CDR3 in amino acids: CASSLTGGNPYNEQFF. The DNA for the CDR3 is TGTGCCAGCAGCTTAACGGGAGGGAACCCCTACAATGAGCAGTTCTTC.